The 19 T cell receptor beta chains reported below all come from one sample, sequenced in a study of T cell responses to AZD1222 COVID-19 vaccine. The assay was immunoSEQ multiplex PCR, and TCRdb's table has in-frame clones only and misses some. The table lists 100,000 to 150,000 clones, just over 90% of them singletons, with approximately 7.6% in the top ten. The sequences come from peripheral blood, collected on day 0 of AZD1222 vaccination. Source of these receptors: an adult in good health.

J is TRBJ2-2 and V is TRBV12-3 or TRBV12-4; D not resolved. This CDR3 has 11 residues. V dropped 6 bases and J dropped 8 bases, with 7 bases sitting between them. Here the CDR3 DNA reads TGTGCCAGCAGGAACCGGGGGGAGCTGTTTTTT. Translation: CASRNRGELFF.

The chain employs TRBV7-9 and TRBJ2-3, with TRBD1 as a possible D gene (5 bases). V lost 1 base and J 1 base, leaving 6 bases between the germline ends. CDR3 length: 14 amino acids. Germline CDR1 and CDR2: SEHNR and FQNEAQ (reference sequence). As DNA, the CDR3 is TGTGCCAGCAGCTTAGGGGGCCGCACAGATACGCAGTATTTT. This encodes CASSLGGRTDTQYF.

This clone was seen a single time. This chain uses TRBV6-5 with TRBJ1-1; no clear D gene. Between the trimmed V and J ends, which lost 0 bases and 3 bases, there was a span of 11 bases. CDR1 and CDR2 from the germline V gene are MNHEY and SVGAGI. The CDR3 is 15 residues long. CDR3 nucleotide sequence: TGTGCCAGCAGTTACTCCGAGGGCGGATACACTGAAGCTTTCTTT. Its protein product is CASSYSEGGYTEAFF.

The chain couples TRBV5-1 to TRBJ2-7; D gene unclear. The CDR3 consists of 13 residues. Trimming took off 0 bases at V and 6 bases at J, with 10 bases between the two ends. Germline V gene data show CDR1 as SGHRS and CDR2 as YFSETQ. CDR3 sequence: CASSLGVAGEQYF. The DNA of the CDR3 is TGCGCCAGCAGCTTGGGGGTAGCCGGCGAGCAGTACTTC.

The chain joins TRBV28 to TRBJ1-6, with 7 nucleotides matching TRBD1. Per germline, CDR1 MDHEN and CDR2 SYDVKM. V shed 3 bases, J shed 5 bases, and the junction held 4 bases outside the gene matches. The CDR3 is 15 amino acids. CDR3 bases: TGTGCCAGCAGTTTTCTGGGACAGCATAATTCACCCCTCCACTTT. It yields the protein CASSFLGQHNSPLHF.

V gene TRBV11-2 combines with J gene TRBJ2-3; 7 bases line up with TRBD2. The CDR3 runs 13 residues. Germline V gene lookup returns CDR1 SGHAT and CDR2 FQNNGV. The V gene end was trimmed by 10 bases and the J gene end by 2 bases; junction bases not matched to a gene: 6. Written as DNA, the CDR3 is TGTGCCACCAACCTAGCGGACACAGATACGCAGTATTTT. It translates to CATNLADTDTQYF.

The V and J genes are TRBV7-2 and TRBJ1-6; D call uncertain. With 5 bases removed from V and 6 bases from J, the gap between germline ends came to 8 bases. The CDR3 is 13 residues long. The germline V gene encodes CDR1 SGHTA and CDR2 FQGNSA. In nucleotides, the CDR3 is TGTGCCAGCAGCCAGCTTATTAATTCACCCCTCCACTTT. This gives the protein CASSQLINSPLHF. Based on the CDR3 plus reference TRBV7-2 and TRBJ1-6, the full variable domain is GAGVSQSPSNKVTEKGKDVELRCDPISGHTALYWYRQSLGQGLEFLIYFQGNSAPDKSGLPSDRFSAERTGGSVSTLTIQRTQQEDSAVYLCASSQLINSPLHFGNGTRLTVT.

CDR3 bases: TGTGCCAGCAGCCCCACAGGGTCCATGAACACTGAAGCTTTCTTT. It encodes CASSPTGSMNTEAFF. This chain links TRBV7-3 with TRBJ1-1; TRBD1 might be the D (6 bases). This CDR3 has 15 residues. V lost 5 bases and J lost 0, with 13 bases in between. Germline values: CDR1 SGHTA, CDR2 FQGTGA.

This chain links TRBV5-4 with TRBJ2-7; 8 bases line up with TRBD2. Per germline, CDR1 SGHNT and CDR2 YYREEE (reference sequence). The CDR3 covers 16 residues. V lost 4 bases, J lost 0 bases, and 9 bases stayed unmatched. Here the CDR3 reads CASSTLSGSNSYEQYF. In DNA form, the CDR3 reads TGTGCCAGCAGCACCCTCAGCGGGAGTAACTCCTACGAGCAGTACTTC.

The chain is built from TRBV24-1 and TRBJ2-1; D unclear. The CDR3 contains 14 residues. V shed 3 bases and J shed 7 bases, with 12 bases lying between them. Germline CDR1 and CDR2: KGHDR and SFDVKD. CDR3 nucleotides: TGTGCCACCAGTGATGCGACTCACAAAAATGAGCAGTTCTTC. Encoded protein: CATSDATHKNEQFF.

This chain connects TRBV28 to TRBJ1-2, with 11 positions matching TRBD1. This CDR3 has 16 residues. After removal of 6 bases from V and 2 bases from J, the junction contained 8 bases not matched to a gene. Germline CDR1 MDHEN, CDR2 SYDVKM. This chain's CDR3 is CASRTNWDRGNYGYTF. The CDR3 bases are TGTGCCAGCAGGACAAATTGGGACAGGGGGAACTATGGCTACACCTTC.

This chain connects TRBV7-2 to TRBJ1-3; TRBD1 might be the D (6 bases). Germline V gene lookup returns CDR1 SGHTA and CDR2 FQGNSA. The CDR3 totals 17 residues. V lost 3 bases, J lost 4 bases, and 19 bases lay in between. Here the CDR3 DNA reads TGTGCCAGCAGCTTCAACTACAGGGAGTCGGGAGGAAACACCATATATTTT. As protein: CASSFNYRESGGNTIYF.

This clone turned up a few times. This chain connects TRBV7-9 to TRBJ1-1, with D possibly TRBD1 on 6 matching bases. V was clipped by 6 bases and J by 1 base, with 24 bases between them. The germline V gene has CDR1 SEHNR and CDR2 FQNEAQ (reference sequence). CDR3 length: 18 amino acids. This CDR3 is CASRPRGAGGGRNTEAFF. DNA for the CDR3: TGTGCCAGCAGACCCAGAGGCGCAGGAGGGGGGCGGAACACTGAAGCTTTCTTT.

CDR3 protein: CASSDQALSRGTDTQYF. The CDR3 coding sequence is TGTGCCAGCAGTGACCAAGCTTTATCCAGGGGCACAGATACGCAGTATTTT. The chain couples TRBV25-1 to TRBJ2-3, with D perhaps matching TRBD1 (5 bases). The CDR3 runs 17 residues. With 3 bases removed from V and 1 base from J, the gap between germline ends came to 17 bases. Looked up from germline, CDR1 is MGHDK and CDR2 is SYGVNS. Full variable domain (rest looked up from reference TRBV25-1 and TRBJ2-3): EADIYQTPRYLVIGTGKKITLECSQTMGHDKMYWYQQDPGMELHLIHYSYGVNSTEKGDLSSESTVSRIRTEHFPLTLESARPSHTSQYLCASSDQALSRGTDTQYFGPGTRLTVL.

This chain connects TRBV24-1 to TRBJ1-5, with TRBD1 as a possible D gene (5 bases). V was cut by 9 bases and J by 0 bases, with 11 bases left in between. The CDR3 covers 14 residues. Germline V gene sequence: CDR1 KGHDR, CDR2 SFDVKD. The CDR3, as DNA: TGTGCCACCTCCGACAGCTATAGCAATCAGCCCCAGCATTTT. Translating gives CATSDSYSNQPQHF.

The J gene is TRBJ1-4, the V gene TRBV19; D might be TRBD1 (5 bases). The V and J ends lost 3 bases and 4 bases respectively, with 12 bases between them. CDR3 size: 15 residues. CDR1 LNHDA and CDR2 SQIVND come from the germline V gene (reference sequence). CDR3 sequence (DNA): TGTGCCAGTAGTATCGGGGGGACGGATAATGAAAAACTGTTTTTT. Its translation is CASSIGGTDNEKLFF. Using reference TRBV19 and TRBJ1-4 for the parts outside the CDR3, the full variable domain is DGGITQSPKYLFRKEGQNVTLSCEQNLNHDAMYWYRQDPGQGLRLIYYSQIVNDFQKGDIAEGYSVSREKKESFPLTVTSAQKNPTAFYLCASSIGGTDNEKLFFGSGTQLSVL.

The chain joins TRBV7-2 to TRBJ1-5; D remains unclear. The CDR3 length is 14 residues. In germline, CDR1 is SGHTA, CDR2 FQGNSA. V lost 1 base and J 7 bases, leaving 11 bases between the germline ends. The CDR3 spells CASSLVAVRQPQHF. The DNA of the CDR3 is TGTGCCAGCAGCTTAGTGGCAGTACGGCAGCCCCAGCATTTT.

The chain's CDR3 is CASSRRVGPSYEQYF. CDR3 nucleotide sequence: TGTGCCAGCAGCCGCCGGGTGGGGCCCTCCTACGAGCAGTACTTC. The chain has TRBV7-9 and TRBJ2-7, with D possibly being TRBD1 (5 bases). There are 15 residues in the CDR3. From germline, CDR1 is SEHNR and CDR2 FQNEAQ (reference sequence). With 5 bases removed from V and 0 bases from J, the gap between germline ends came to 14 bases.

In this sample, this clone turned up a few times. The chain couples TRBV28 to TRBJ1-1; D might be TRBD1 (5 bases). V was pared by 7 bases and J by 6 bases, with 27 bases between. The CDR3 covers 17 residues. Germline CDR1 MDHEN, CDR2 SYDVKM. DNA of the CDR3: TGTGCCAGCACTCACCCTCGGGGGGAGGGTGTGTTCCCTGAAGCTTTCTTT. Protein product: CASTHPRGEGVFPEAFF.